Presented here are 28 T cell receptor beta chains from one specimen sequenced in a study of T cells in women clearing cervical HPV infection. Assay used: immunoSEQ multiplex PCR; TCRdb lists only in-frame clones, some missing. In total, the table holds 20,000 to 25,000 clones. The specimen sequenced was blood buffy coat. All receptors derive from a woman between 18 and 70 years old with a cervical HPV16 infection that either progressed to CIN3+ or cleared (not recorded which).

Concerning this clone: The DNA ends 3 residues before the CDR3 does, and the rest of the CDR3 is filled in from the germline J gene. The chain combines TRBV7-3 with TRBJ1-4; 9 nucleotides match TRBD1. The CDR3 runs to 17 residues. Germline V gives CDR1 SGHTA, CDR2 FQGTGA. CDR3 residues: CASSIGTGYSGANVLFF. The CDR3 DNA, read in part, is TGTGCCAGCAGCATTGGGACAGGGTACTCTGGGGCCAACGTA.

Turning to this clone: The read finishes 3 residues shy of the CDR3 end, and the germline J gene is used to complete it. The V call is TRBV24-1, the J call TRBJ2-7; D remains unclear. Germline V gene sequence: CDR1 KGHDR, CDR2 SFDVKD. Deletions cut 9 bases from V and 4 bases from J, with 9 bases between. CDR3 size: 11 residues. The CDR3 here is CATQRDYEQYF. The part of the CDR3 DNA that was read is TGTGCCACCCAGCGAGATTACGAG.

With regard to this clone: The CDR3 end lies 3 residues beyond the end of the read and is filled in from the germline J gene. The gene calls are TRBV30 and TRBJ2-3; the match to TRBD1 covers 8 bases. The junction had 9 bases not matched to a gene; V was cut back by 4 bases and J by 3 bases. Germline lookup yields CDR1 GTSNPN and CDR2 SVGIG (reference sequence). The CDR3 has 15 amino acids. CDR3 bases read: TGTGCCTGGAACCCGACAGGGGCGACTACAGATACG. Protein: CAWNPTGATTDT. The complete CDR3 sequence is CAWNPTGATTDTQYF.

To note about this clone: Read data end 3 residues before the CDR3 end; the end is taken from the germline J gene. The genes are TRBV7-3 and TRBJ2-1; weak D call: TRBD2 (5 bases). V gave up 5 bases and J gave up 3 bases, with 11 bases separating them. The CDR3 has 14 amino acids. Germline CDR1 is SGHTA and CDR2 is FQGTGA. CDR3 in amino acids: CASSPDYRYNEQFF. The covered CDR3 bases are TGTGCCAGCAGCCCAGACTACCGCTACAATGAG.

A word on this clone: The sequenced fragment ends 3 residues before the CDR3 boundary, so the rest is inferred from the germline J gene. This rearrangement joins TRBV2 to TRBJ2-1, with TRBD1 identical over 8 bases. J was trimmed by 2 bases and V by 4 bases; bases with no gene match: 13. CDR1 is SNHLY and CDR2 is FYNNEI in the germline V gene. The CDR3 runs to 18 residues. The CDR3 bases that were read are TGTGCCAGCAGTGTAGATCCAGACAGGGGTTTCACCTACAATGAG. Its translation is CASSVDPDRGFTYNE. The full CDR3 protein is CASSVDPDRGFTYNEQFF.

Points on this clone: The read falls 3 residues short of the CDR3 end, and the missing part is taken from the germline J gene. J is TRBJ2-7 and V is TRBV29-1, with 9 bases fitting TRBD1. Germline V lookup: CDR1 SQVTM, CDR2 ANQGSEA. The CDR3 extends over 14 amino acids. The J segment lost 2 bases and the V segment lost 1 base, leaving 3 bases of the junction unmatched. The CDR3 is CSVEAGTGTYEQYF. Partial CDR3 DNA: TGCAGCGTTGAAGCAGGGACAGGGACCTACGAG.

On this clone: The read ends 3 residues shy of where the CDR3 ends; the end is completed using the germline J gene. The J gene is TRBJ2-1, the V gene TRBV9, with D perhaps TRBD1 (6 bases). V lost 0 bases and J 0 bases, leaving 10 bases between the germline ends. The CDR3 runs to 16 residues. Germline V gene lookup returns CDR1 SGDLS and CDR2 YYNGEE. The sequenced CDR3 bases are TGTGCCAGCAGCGTAGCTTGGGGGCCCTCCTACAATGAG. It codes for CASSVAWGPSYNE. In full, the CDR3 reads CASSVAWGPSYNEQFF.

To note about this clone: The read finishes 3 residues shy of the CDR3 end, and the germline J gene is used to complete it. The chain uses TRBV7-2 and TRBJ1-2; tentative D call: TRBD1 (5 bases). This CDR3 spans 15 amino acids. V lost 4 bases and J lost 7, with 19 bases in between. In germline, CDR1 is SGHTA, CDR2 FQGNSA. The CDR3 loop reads CASSSLARGGAGYTF. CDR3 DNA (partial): TGTGCCAGCAGCTCCCTGGCTAGGGGTGGTGCTGGC.

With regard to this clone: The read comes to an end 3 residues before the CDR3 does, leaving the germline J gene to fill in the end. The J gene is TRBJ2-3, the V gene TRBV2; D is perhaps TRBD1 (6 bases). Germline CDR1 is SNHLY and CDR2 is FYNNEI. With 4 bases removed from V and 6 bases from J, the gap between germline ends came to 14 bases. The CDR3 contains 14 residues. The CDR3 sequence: CASSVDQGTDTQYF. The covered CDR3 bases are TGTGCCAGCAGTGTGGACCAGGGGACCGATACG.

The part of the CDR3 DNA that was read is TGTGCCAGCAGTCCCGACAGTAATGAAAAA. Translated, it gives CASSPDSNEK. The whole CDR3 is CASSPDSNEKLFF. This rearrangement joins TRBV27 to TRBJ1-4; D is possibly TRBD1 (5 bases). The sequenced fragment ends 3 residues before the CDR3 boundary, so the rest is inferred from the germline J gene. This CDR3 is 13 amino acids long. The germline V and J ends were trimmed by 5 bases and 4 bases, with 8 bases remaining between them. Germline loops: CDR1 MNHEY, CDR2 SMNVEV (reference sequence).

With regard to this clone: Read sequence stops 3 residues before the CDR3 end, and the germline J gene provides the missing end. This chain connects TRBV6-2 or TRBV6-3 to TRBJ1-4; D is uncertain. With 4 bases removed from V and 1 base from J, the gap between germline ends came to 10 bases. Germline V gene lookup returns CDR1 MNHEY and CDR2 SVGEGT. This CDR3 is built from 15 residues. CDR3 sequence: CASSSGSGTNEKLFF. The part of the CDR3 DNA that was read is TGTGCCAGCAGTTCGGGGTCGGGAACTAATGAAAAA.

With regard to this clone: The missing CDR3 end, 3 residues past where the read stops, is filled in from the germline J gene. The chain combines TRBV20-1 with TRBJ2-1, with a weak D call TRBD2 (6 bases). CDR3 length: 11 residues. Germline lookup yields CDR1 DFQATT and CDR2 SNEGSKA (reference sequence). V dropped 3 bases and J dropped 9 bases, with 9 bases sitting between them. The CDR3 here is CSASGGSEQFF. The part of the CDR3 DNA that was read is TGCAGTGCTAGTGGGGGGAGTGAG.

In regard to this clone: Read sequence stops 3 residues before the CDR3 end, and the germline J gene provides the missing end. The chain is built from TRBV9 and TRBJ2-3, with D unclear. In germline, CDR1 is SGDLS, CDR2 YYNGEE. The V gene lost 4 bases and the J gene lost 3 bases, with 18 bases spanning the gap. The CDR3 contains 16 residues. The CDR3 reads CASSRKSGEETDTQYF. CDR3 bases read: TGTGCCAGCAGCCGCAAATCGGGTGAAGAAACAGATACG. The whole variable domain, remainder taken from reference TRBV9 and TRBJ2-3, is DSGVTQTPKHLITATGQRVTLRCSPRSGDLSVYWYQQSLDQGLQFLIQYYNGEERAKGNILERFSAQQFPDLHSELNLSSLELGDSALYFCASSRKSGEETDTQYFGPGTRLTVL.

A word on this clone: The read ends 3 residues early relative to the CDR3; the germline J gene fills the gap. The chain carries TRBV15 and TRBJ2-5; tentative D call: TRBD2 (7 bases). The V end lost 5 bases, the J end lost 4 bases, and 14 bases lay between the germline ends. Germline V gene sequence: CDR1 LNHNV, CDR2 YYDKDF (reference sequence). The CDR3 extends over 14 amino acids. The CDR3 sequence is CATSARGGGETQYF. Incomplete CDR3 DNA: TGTGCCACCAGCGCCCGGGGAGGGGGAGAGACC.

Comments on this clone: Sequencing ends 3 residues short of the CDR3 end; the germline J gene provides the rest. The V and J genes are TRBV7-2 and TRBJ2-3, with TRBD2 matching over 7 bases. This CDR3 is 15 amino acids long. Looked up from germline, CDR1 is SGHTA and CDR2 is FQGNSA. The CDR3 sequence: CASTARGRGVGTQYF. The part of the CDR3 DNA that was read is TGTGCCAGCACCGCGCGGGGCCGGGGGGTGGGGACG.

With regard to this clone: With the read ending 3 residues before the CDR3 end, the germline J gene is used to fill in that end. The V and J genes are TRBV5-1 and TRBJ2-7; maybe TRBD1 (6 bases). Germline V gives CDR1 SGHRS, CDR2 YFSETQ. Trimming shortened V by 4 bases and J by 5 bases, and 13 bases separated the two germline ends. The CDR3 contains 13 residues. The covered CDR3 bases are TGCGCCAGCAGCGCAACAGGGATCAACGAG. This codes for CASSATGINE. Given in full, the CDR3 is CASSATGINEQYF.

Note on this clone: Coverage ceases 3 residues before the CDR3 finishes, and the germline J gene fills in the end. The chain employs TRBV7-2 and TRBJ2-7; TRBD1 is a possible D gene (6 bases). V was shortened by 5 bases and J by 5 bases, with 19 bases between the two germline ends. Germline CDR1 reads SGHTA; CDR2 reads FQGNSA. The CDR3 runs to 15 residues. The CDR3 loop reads CASSLQGHGYDEQYF. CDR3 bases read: TGTGCCAGCAGCCTCCAGGGGCACGGCTACGACGAG.

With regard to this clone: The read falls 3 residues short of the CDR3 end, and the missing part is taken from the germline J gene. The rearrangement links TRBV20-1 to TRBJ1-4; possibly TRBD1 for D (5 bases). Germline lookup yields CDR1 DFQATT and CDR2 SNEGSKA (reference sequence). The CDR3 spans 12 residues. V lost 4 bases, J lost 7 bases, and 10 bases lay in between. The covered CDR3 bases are TGCAGTGCTACTCGGGGGTTTGAAAAA. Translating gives CSATRGFEK. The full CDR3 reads CSATRGFEKLFF.

CDR3 DNA, as far as it was read: TGTGCCAGTACCCTCTTTTATTTGCGGGAGTTGACAGATACG. It codes for CASTLFYLRELTDT. The full CDR3 is CASTLFYLRELTDTQYF. The chain joins TRBV19 to TRBJ2-3, with 7 bases that match TRBD2. The read ends 3 residues shy of where the CDR3 ends; the end is completed using the germline J gene. Germline V gene sequence: CDR1 LNHDA, CDR2 SQIVND (reference sequence). The CDR3 sequence is 17 residues long. After removal of 7 bases from V and 3 bases from J, the junction contained 16 bases not matched to a gene.

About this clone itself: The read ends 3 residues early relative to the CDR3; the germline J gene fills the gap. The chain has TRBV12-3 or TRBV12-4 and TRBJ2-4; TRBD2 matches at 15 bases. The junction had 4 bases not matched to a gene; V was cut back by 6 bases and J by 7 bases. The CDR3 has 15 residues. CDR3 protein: CASRPGLAGGNIQYF. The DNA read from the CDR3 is TGTGCCAGCAGACCGGGACTAGCGGGAGGCAACATT.

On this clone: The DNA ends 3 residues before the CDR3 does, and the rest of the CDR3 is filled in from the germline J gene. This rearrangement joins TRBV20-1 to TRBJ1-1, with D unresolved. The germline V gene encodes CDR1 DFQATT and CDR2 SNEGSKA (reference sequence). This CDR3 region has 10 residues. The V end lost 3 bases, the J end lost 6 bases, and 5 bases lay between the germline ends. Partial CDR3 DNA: TGCAGTGCTAGCTTAGCTGAA. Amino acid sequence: CSASLAE. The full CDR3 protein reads CSASLAEAFF.

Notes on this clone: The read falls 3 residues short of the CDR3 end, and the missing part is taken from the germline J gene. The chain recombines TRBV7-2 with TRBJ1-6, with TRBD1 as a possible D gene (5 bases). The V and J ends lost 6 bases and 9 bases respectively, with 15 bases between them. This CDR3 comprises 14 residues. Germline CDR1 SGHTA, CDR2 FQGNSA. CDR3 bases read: TGTGCCAGCAGAGCGCAGGGTGCGAGTTCACCC. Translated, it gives CASRAQGASSP. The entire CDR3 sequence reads CASRAQGASSPLHF. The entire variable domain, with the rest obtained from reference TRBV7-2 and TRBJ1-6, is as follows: GAGVSQSPSNKVTEKGKDVELRCDPISGHTALYWYRQSLGQGLEFLIYFQGNSAPDKSGLPSDRFSAERTGGSVSTLTIQRTQQEDSAVYLCASRAQGASSPLHFGNGTRLTVT.

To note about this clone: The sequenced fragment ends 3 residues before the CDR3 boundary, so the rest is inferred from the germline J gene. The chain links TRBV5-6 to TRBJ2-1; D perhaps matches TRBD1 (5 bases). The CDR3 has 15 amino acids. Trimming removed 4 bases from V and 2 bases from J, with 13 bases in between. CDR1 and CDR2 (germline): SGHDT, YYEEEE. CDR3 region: CASSPSTAPYNEQFF. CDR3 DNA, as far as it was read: TGTGCCAGCAGCCCTTCGACAGCGCCCTACAATGAG.

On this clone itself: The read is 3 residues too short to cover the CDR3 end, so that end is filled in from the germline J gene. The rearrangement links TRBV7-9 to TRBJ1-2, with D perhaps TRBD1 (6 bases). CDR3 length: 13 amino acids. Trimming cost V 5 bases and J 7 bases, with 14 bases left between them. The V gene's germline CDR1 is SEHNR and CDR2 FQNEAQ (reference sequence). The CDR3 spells CASSAQGLGGYTF. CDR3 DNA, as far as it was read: TGTGCCAGCAGCGCCCAGGGGCTAGGTGGC.

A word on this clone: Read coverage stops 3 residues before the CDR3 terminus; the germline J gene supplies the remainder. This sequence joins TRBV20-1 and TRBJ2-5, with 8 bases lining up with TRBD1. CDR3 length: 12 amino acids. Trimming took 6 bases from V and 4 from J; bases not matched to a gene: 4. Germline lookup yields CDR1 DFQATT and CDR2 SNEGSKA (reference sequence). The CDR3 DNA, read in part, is TGCAGTGCCACAGGGGGGCGAGAGACC. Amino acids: CSATGGRET. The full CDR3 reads CSATGGRETQYF.

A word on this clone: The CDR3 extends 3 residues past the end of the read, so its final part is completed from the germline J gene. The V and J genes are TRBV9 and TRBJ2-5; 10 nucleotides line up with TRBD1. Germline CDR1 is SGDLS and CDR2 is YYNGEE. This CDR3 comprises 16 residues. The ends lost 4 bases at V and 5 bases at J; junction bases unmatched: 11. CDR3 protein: CASSSSGTGVLETQYF. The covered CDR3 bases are TGTGCCAGCAGCTCCAGTGGGACAGGGGTATTGGAGACC.

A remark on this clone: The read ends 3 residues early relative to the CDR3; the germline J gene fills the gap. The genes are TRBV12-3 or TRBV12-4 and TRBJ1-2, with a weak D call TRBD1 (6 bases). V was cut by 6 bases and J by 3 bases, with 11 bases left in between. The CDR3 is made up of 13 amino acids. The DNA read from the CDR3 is TGTGCCAGCAGGACGACAGGTCACTATGGC. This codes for CASRTTGHYG. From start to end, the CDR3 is CASRTTGHYGYTF.

The CDR3 protein is CSANGRGFYEQYF. CDR3 DNA, as far as it was read: TGCAGTGCCAACGGGAGGGGGTTCTACGAG. The chain couples TRBV20-1 to TRBJ2-7, with 8 bases identical to TRBD2. The observed sequence ends 3 residues before the CDR3 terminus, with the missing tail filled in from the germline J gene. In germline, CDR1 is DFQATT, CDR2 SNEGSKA (reference sequence). V lost 6 bases and J lost 3; bases outside the gene matches: 7. The CDR3 extends over 13 amino acids.